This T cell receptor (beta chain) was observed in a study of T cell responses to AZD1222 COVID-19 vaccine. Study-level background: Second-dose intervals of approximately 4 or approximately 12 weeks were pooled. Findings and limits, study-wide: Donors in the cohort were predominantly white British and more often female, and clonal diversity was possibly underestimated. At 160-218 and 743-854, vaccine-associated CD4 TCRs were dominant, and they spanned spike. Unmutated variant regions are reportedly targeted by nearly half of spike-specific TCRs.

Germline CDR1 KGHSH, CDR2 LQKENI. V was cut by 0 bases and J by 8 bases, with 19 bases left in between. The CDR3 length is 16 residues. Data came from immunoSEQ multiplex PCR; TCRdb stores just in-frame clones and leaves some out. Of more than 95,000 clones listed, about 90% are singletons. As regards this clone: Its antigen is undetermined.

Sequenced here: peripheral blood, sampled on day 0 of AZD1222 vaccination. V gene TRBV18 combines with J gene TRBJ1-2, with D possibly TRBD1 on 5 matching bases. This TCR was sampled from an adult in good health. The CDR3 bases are TGTGCCAGCTCACCACCGAGCTACGGGCAGGGCCACGGCTACACCTTC. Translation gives CASSPPSYGQGHGYTF.